These 17 T cell receptor beta chains came from one sample sequenced in a study of cytomegalovirus exposure and HLA in healthy donors. The PCR employed 60 Vbeta primers together with 13 Jbeta primers. This table comes from immunoSEQ multiplex PCR, and its TCRdb copy is limited to in-frame clones, with some not included. This sample has some 75,000 clones, with around 79% found just once. Sequenced input: PBMCs. All receptors derive from a man aged 18 to 35 in good health and CMV-seropositive.

V gene TRBV20-1 combines with J gene TRBJ1-2; maybe TRBD1 (5 bases). This CDR3 has 11 amino acids. The germline V gene encodes CDR1 DFQATT and CDR2 SNEGSKA (reference sequence). V was shortened by 2 bases and J by 6 bases, with 7 bases between the two germline ends. Here the CDR3 DNA reads TGCAGTGCTAGACAGGGTAATGGCTACACCTTC. Protein product: CSARQGNGYTF.

The V gene is TRBV5-1, the J gene TRBJ2-1; TRBD1 matches at 10 bases. The CDR3 is made up of 15 amino acids. Trimming cost V 4 bases and J 1 base; bases outside gene matches: 2. Germline V CDR1 and CDR2: SGHRS, YFSETQ. CDR3 residues: CASSQGQGSYNEQFF. The CDR3 DNA is TGCGCCAGCAGCCAGGGACAGGGGTCCTACAATGAGCAGTTCTTC.

The rearrangement links TRBV2 to TRBJ2-7; the match to TRBD2 covers 10 bases. There are 14 residues in the CDR3. V gave up 7 bases and J gave up 7 bases; unmatched junction bases: 10. Germline CDR1 reads SNHLY; CDR2 reads FYNNEI. The CDR3 nucleotides are TGTGCCAGCACCGATCTAGCGGGAGTCTGGGAGCAGTACTTC. Amino acids: CASTDLAGVWEQYF. The variable domain in full, with the rest retrieved from reference TRBV2 and TRBJ2-7, is EPEVTQTPSHQVTQMGQEVILRCVPISNHLYFYWYRQILGQKVEFLVSFYNNEISEKSEIFDDQFSVERPDGSNFTLKIRSTKLEDSAMYFCASTDLAGVWEQYFGPGTRLTVT.

V is TRBV2 and J is TRBJ2-5; D might be TRBD2 (6 bases). The CDR3 has 15 residues. Trimming left V 6 bases short and J 5 bases short, with 19 bases between. CDR1 and CDR2 (germline): SNHLY, FYNNEI. The CDR3 is CASSRTAGRGETQYF. CDR3 DNA: TGTGCCAGCAGCCGCACGGCGGGGAGAGGGGAGACCCAGTACTTC.

The chain is built from TRBV28 and TRBJ1-1, with 7 bases matching TRBD1. Germline assignment: CDR1 MDHEN and CDR2 SYDVKM. The CDR3 extends over 13 amino acids. V shed 5 bases, J shed 5 bases, and the junction held 5 bases outside the gene matches. CDR3 residues: CASSPRQGTEAFF. CDR3 nucleotide sequence: TGTGCCAGCAGTCCCAGACAGGGAACTGAAGCTTTCTTT.

This clone has just a few counts. The chain employs TRBV5-4 and TRBJ2-2; possible D gene TRBD1, 6 bases. Germline values: CDR1 SGHNT, CDR2 YYREEE (reference sequence). Trimming left V 4 bases short and J 4 bases short, with 11 bases between. CDR3 size: 14 residues. The CDR3 loop is CASSPYRVTGELFF. CDR3 nucleotide sequence: TGTGCCAGCAGCCCCTACAGGGTCACCGGGGAGCTGTTTTTT.

This clone showed up just a few times. The chain employs TRBV4-1 and TRBJ1-3, with D possibly being TRBD1 (5 bases). Germline V gene lookup returns CDR1 MGHRA and CDR2 YSYEKL. The CDR3 totals 15 residues. Trimming shortened V by 0 bases and J by 5 bases, and 11 bases separated the two germline ends. The CDR3 sequence is CASSQDRAIRNTIYF. CDR3 bases: TGCGCCAGCAGCCAAGACAGGGCCATAAGAAACACCATATATTTT.

V is TRBV6-6 and J is TRBJ2-7, with a possible D match to TRBD1 (6 bases). This CDR3 is built from 15 residues. The germline V gene encodes CDR1 MNHNY and CDR2 SVGAGI (reference sequence). V was cut by 2 bases and J by 1 base, with 12 bases left in between. The CDR3 loop is CASSYDGTLSYEQYF. The CDR3, as DNA: TGTGCCAGCAGTTACGACGGGACACTATCCTACGAGCAGTACTTC.

V and J are TRBV15 and TRBJ1-4; TRBD1 matches 10 bases. The length of the CDR3 is 16 residues. Germline trimming cut 0 bases from V and 6 bases from J; bases unmatched to any gene: 4. CDR1 and CDR2 (germline): LNHNV, YYDKDF (reference sequence). The CDR3 here is CATSRDYGTGDEKLFF. CDR3 DNA: TGTGCCACCAGCAGAGATTATGGGACAGGGGATGAAAAACTGTTTTTT.

This clone has just a few counts. The rearrangement uses TRBV5-6 and TRBJ1-1, with a weak D call TRBD1 (6 bases). CDR1 and CDR2 from the germline V gene are SGHDT and YYEEEE. The CDR3 has 13 residues. V lost 0 bases to trimming and J lost 5 bases, with 8 bases between them. CDR3 residues: CASSLVGATEAFF. DNA of the CDR3: TGTGCCAGCAGCTTGGTGGGGGCGACTGAAGCTTTCTTT.

J is TRBJ2-2 and V is TRBV19; D remains unclear. Between the trimmed V and J ends, which lost 7 bases and 1 base, there was a span of 7 bases. The length of the CDR3 is 13 residues. CDR1 and CDR2 from the germline V gene are LNHDA and SQIVND (reference sequence). Written as DNA, the CDR3 is TGTGCCAGTAACTCAGGGAACACCGGGGAGCTGTTTTTT. It encodes CASNSGNTGELFF.

This clone was found a few times. The chain joins TRBV28 to TRBJ2-5; perhaps TRBD2 as D (6 bases). This CDR3 region has 14 residues. Trimming stripped 6 bases from V and 4 bases from J, with 15 bases between. CDR1 is MDHEN, CDR2 SYDVKM, per germline. The CDR3 nucleotides read TGTGCCAGCAGCACCGCCTTCGGGGGAGAGACCCAGTACTTC. This encodes CASSTAFGGETQYF. The complete variable domain, with remaining parts taken from reference TRBV28 and TRBJ2-5, reads DVKVTQSSRYLVKRTGEKVFLECVQDMDHENMFWYRQDPGLGLRLIYFSYDVKMKEKGDIPEGYSVSREKKERFSLILESASTNQTSMYLCASSTAFGGETQYFGPGTRLLVL.

The V and J genes are TRBV7-8 and TRBJ2-7, with 10 bases identical to TRBD1. V was pared by 5 bases and J by 2 bases, with 6 bases of the junction left unmatched. From germline, CDR1 is SGHVS and CDR2 FQNEAQ. The CDR3 is made up of 15 amino acids. CDR3 bases: TGTGCCAGCAGCATCCGGGACAGGGGAGCCTACGAGCAGTACTTC. Translation: CASSIRDRGAYEQYF. The full variable domain, with the rest looked up from reference TRBV7-8 and TRBJ2-7, is GAGVSQSPRYKVAKRGQDVALRCDPISGHVSLFWYQQALGQGPEFLTYFQNEAQLDKSGLPSDRFFAERPEGSVSTLKIQRTQQEDSAVYLCASSIRDRGAYEQYFGPGTRLTVT.

The CDR3 spells CASSLTTGSGQYF. Written as DNA, the CDR3 is TGTGCCAGCAGCTTAACCACAGGGTCAGGGCAGTACTTC. This chain links TRBV5-6 with TRBJ2-7; D is perhaps TRBD1 (6 bases). The V and J ends lost 2 bases and 9 bases respectively, with 15 bases between them. CDR1 is SGHDT and CDR2 is YYEEEE in the germline V gene. This CDR3 region has 13 residues. Filled out from reference TRBV5-6 and TRBJ2-7, the complete variable domain reads DAGVTQSPTHLIKTRGQQVTLRCSPKSGHDTVSWYQQALGQGPQFIFQYYEEEERQRGNFPDRFSGHQFPNYSSELNVNALLLGDSALYLCASSLTTGSGQYFGPGTRLTVT.

The V and J genes are TRBV6-1 and TRBJ2-5; TRBD2 matches 7 bases. The CDR3 has 13 residues. Losses at the gene ends were 5 bases for V and 1 base for J; bases not matched to a gene: 1. Germline V gene sequence: CDR1 MNHNS, CDR2 SASEGT. CDR3 amino acids: CASSLAAQETQYF. In DNA form, the CDR3 reads TGTGCCAGCAGTCTAGCGGCCCAAGAGACCCAGTACTTC.

The rearrangement links TRBV7-6 to TRBJ2-1; no reliable D call. The length of the CDR3 is 16 residues. Trimming stripped 8 bases from V and 0 bases from J, with 17 bases between. Germline CDR1 and CDR2: SGHVS and FNYEAQ. The CDR3 nucleotides read TGTGCCAGCGGGCTGTCGGTCCGACGCTCCTACAATGAGCAGTTCTTC. This sequence encodes CASGLSVRRSYNEQFF.

In this sample, this clone turned up a few times. V and J are TRBV6-4 and TRBJ1-1, with D possibly TRBD1 on 5 matching bases. CDR3 length equals 15 residues. The V gene lost 6 bases and the J gene lost 0 bases, with 14 bases spanning the gap. The germline gives CDR1 MRHNA, CDR2 SNTAGT. The chain's CDR3 is CASRPQGEVNTEAFF. DNA for the CDR3: TGTGCCAGCAGACCCCAAGGGGAAGTGAACACTGAAGCTTTCTTT.